A selection of T cell receptor beta chains follows, all from one sample in a study of T cells in Graves' hyperthyroidism and ophthalmopathy. TCRdb reanalysed the multiplex PCR reads using MiXCR and keeps one entry per CDR3 protein. The table records a few hundred thousand distinct CDR3 sequences, more than 15% of them present only once. Input material: blood. The receptor set was obtained from a woman aged 18-30 years with Graves' hyperthyroidism that later progressed to Graves' ophthalmopathy. Both conserved end residues are part of each CDR3. Each record gives: V gene, D gene, J gene, clone size, CDR3 DNA, CDR3 protein. A D gene is named only where the DNA matches it firmly. Only some rows state a clone size, as once, few, many or a class for expanded clones.

>TRBV11-2|TRBD2|TRBJ2-7|.
TGTGCCAGCAGCTTCGAGCGGGAGGGCCCCTACGAGCAGTACTTC
CASSFEREGPYEQYF
>TRBV6-6|.|TRBJ2-7|many
TGTGCCAGCAGTTACTCGATAGGAGGAGGCGAGCAGTACTTC
CASSYSIGGGEQYF
>TRBV3-1|.|TRBJ2-3|many
TGTGCCAGCAGCCAAGCCGGAAGCACAGATACGCAGTATTTT
CASSQAGSTDTQYF
>TRBV19|TRBD1|TRBJ1-2|few
TGTGCCAGTAGTCGGAGGGGGCAATATGGCTACACCTTC
CASSRRGQYGYTF
>TRBV10-3|.|TRBJ1-6|.
TGTGCCATCAGTGAAAGGGTGAGGGAATGGTCACCCCTCCACTTT
CAISERVREWSPLHF
>TRBV12-3/TRBV12-4|.|TRBJ2-3|many
TGTGCCAGCAGGGGACCGGGACTTACAGATACGCAGTATTTT
CASRGPGLTDTQYF
>TRBV2|TRBD1|TRBJ2-2|many
TGTGCCAGCAGATACAGGGGTACGGGGGAGCTGTTTTTT
CASRYRGTGELFF
>TRBV2|TRBD1|TRBJ2-7|many
TGTGCCAGCAGTGTAGGGACAGAGAATTACGAGCAGTACTTC
CASSVGTENYEQYF
>TRBV4-3|TRBD2|TRBJ2-2|.
TGCGCCAGCAGCCGGCAGATCGGGGGGTCGGGGGAGCTGTTTTTT
CASSRQIGGSGELFF
>TRBV9|.|TRBJ2-5|few
TGTGCCAGCAGCCCCGGGCAGGGGATGGGGGAGACCCAGTACTTC
CASSPGQGMGETQYF
>TRBV28|TRBD1|TRBJ1-1|many
TGTGCCAGCAGTTTGACAGGGAGCACTGAAGCTTTCTTT
CASSLTGSTEAFF
>TRBV24-1|.|TRBJ2-2|.
TGTGCCACCAGTGACAGCAGACACGGTAACACCGGGGAGCTGTTTTTT
CATSDSRHGNTGELFF
>TRBV18|.|TRBJ2-5|many
TGTGCCAGCTCGCTTACTGGCAGCCAAGAGACCCAGTACTTC
CASSLTGSQETQYF
>TRBV28|TRBD1|TRBJ2-4|.
TGTGCCAGCAGGCGGACAGGGATGAAAAACATTCAGTACTTC
CASRRTGMKNIQYF
>TRBV18|.|TRBJ1-3|.
TGTGCCAGCTCACCCGGGCGGTCCTCTGGAAACACCATATATTTT
CASSPGRSSGNTIYF
>TRBV27|.|TRBJ1-2|many
TGTGCCAGCAGTTTCGGGGTTTATGGCTACACCTTC
CASSFGVYGYTF
>TRBV6-1|TRBD2|TRBJ2-7|.
TGTGCCAGCAGGGGACTAGCGGCAACGGACATCTACGAGCAGTACTTC
CASRGLAATDIYEQYF
>TRBV7-8|TRBD2|TRBJ2-7|many
TGTGCCAGCAGCTTAGGCGTAGGACTAGCGCGCTACGAGCAGTACTTC
CASSLGVGLARYEQYF
>TRBV7-9|.|TRBJ2-1|many
TGTGCCAGCAGCTTCCCGGGGGCGGTGGGCAATGAGCAGTTCTTC
CASSFPGAVGNEQFF
>TRBV10-3|TRBD1|TRBJ2-5|many
TGTGCCATCAGTGGGACAGGGGGCGTCGGAGAGACCCAGTACTTC
CAISGTGGVGETQYF
>TRBV7-2|.|TRBJ2-2|many
TGTGCCAGCAGCTTGGCGGGATCCGACACCGGGGAGCTGTTTTTT
CASSLAGSDTGELFF
>TRBV7-2|TRBD2|TRBJ2-1|many
TGTGCCAGCAGCTTAGCTCCGACTAGCGTCGGCAATGAGCAGTTCTTC
CASSLAPTSVGNEQFF
>TRBV28|TRBD1|TRBJ1-5|many
TGTGCCAGCAGTTTAGTCCACAGGGGGCTTTCTCAGCCCCAGCATTTT
CASSLVHRGLSQPQHF
>TRBV20-1|TRBD2|TRBJ2-4|.
TGCAGTGCTAGAGATCCGCTCGGACTAGCGGCTAACAAAAACATTCAGTACTTC
CSARDPLGLAANKNIQYF
>TRBV20-1|TRBD1|TRBJ1-4|few
TGCAGTGCTAGAGGTGCGGGACAGTTCAATGAAAAACTGTTTTTT
CSARGAGQFNEKLFF
>TRBV5-1|.|TRBJ2-1|few
TGCGCCAGCAGCTTGCCACCGAGCTCCTACAATGAGCAGTTCTTC
CASSLPPSSYNEQFF
>TRBV7-9|TRBD1|TRBJ1-4|many
TGTGCCAGCAGCTCTGGAACAGGGGGCGGCGGAAAACTGTTTTTT
CASSSGTGGGGKLFF
>TRBV2|TRBD1|TRBJ2-6|.
TGTGCCAGCAGTACAGGGGGCACGGGGGGGGCCAACGTCCTGACTTTC
CASSTGGTGGANVLTF
>TRBV5-1|.|TRBJ2-3|many
TGCGCCAGCAGCTTGTCCCAAAGCCCTAGCACAGATACGCAGTATTTT
CASSLSQSPSTDTQYF
>TRBV7-9|.|TRBJ2-3|.
TGTGCCAGCAGCTTTAGGGGACCCCCCACAGATACGCAGTATTTT
CASSFRGPPTDTQYF
>TRBV11-2|.|TRBJ2-7|many
TGTGCCAGCAGCTTAGGGACCTCCACCGAGCAGTACTTC
CASSLGTSTEQYF
>TRBV6-2/TRBV6-3|.|TRBJ1-5|.
TGTGCCAGCAGTTACGGACGGAATAGCAATCAGCCCCAGCATTTT
CASSYGRNSNQPQHF
>TRBV2|.|TRBJ1-2|many
TGTGCCAGCTCGGGGGAACTCTATGGCTACACCTTC
CASSGELYGYTF
>TRBV7-2|TRBD1|TRBJ1-5|.
TGTGCCAGCAGCTCAACCATTGGACAGGGGTGGCGACAGCCCCAGCATTTT
CASSSTIGQGWRQPQHF
>TRBV7-8|.|TRBJ2-7|.
TGTGCCAGCAGCTTAGGGGGTCACCTCTACGAGCAGTACTTC
CASSLGGHLYEQYF
>TRBV5-1|.|TRBJ2-2|few
TGCGCCAGCAGACCCCCCCAGGGGAGGACAGCCAACACCGGGGAGCTGTTTTTT
CASRPPQGRTANTGELFF
>TRBV9|TRBD2|TRBJ2-5|.
TGTGCCAGCAGCAAACTAGCGGGAGCTTCAGAGGCCCAGTACTTC
CASSKLAGASEAQYF
>TRBV10-3|.|TRBJ2-7|many
TGTGCCATCAGTATAGGACTGGACTCGGGAGAGCAGTACTTC
CAISIGLDSGEQYF
>TRBV4-1|.|TRBJ2-5|few
TGCGCCAGCAGCCAAGATCTTTCGGCGGGGGAGACCCAGTACTTC
CASSQDLSAGETQYF
>TRBV12-3/TRBV12-4|.|TRBJ2-1|many
TGTGCCAGCAGTTTCGACGGGTCCTACAATGAGCAGTTCTTC
CASSFDGSYNEQFF
>TRBV18|TRBD2|TRBJ2-1|many
TGTGCCAGCTCACCGGCAAGCGGGAGGAATGAGCAGTTCTTC
CASSPASGRNEQFF
>TRBV27|TRBD1|TRBJ2-7|many
TGTGCCAGCAGTTCCGCGGCAGGGGGATACTACGAGCAGTACTTC
CASSSAAGGYYEQYF
>TRBV20-1|TRBD2|TRBJ2-1|many
TGCAGTGCTAGTCCTAGCGGGAGGGCCTTCCCCTACAATGAGCAGTTCTTC
CSASPSGRAFPYNEQFF
>TRBV6-2/TRBV6-3|.|TRBJ2-7|.
TGTGCCAGCTCGAGAGGACACTCCTACGAGCAGTACTTC
CASSRGHSYEQYF
>TRBV20-1|TRBD1|TRBJ2-3|.
TGCAGTGCGAACGGACAGGGATACACAGATACGCAGTATTTT
CSANGQGYTDTQYF
>TRBV19|.|TRBJ2-3|few
TGTGCCAGTAGTATGATCTTCGACTACAGCACAGATACGCAGTATTTT
CASSMIFDYSTDTQYF
>TRBV13|.|TRBJ1-1|many
TGTGCCAGCAGCTTAAAGGTACGGGGGCAGGACACTGAAGCTTTCTTT
CASSLKVRGQDTEAFF
>TRBV10-1|.|TRBJ2-1|few
TGCGCCAGCACCCAAAATGAGCAGTTCTTC
CASTQNEQFF
>TRBV2|.|TRBJ2-4|many
TGTGCCAGCAGTCCAACGTGGGCCAAAAACATTCAGTACTTC
CASSPTWAKNIQYF
>TRBV10-3|TRBD2|TRBJ2-2|.
TGTGCCACCTTCGGACTAGCGGGAGGCTCAAGAACCGGGGAGCTGTTTTTT
CATFGLAGGSRTGELFF